Listed here are 32 T cell receptor beta chains from one sample, sequenced in a study of T cell clones after liver transplantation. Sequenced by immunoSEQ multiplex PCR; TCRdb stores in-frame clones only, minus some. The repertoire consists of tens of thousands of clones, with approximately 80% occurring once and the leading ten covering 0.79%. The sample consisted of CD4+ T cells from blood, taken 12 months after liver transplant. These receptors were obtained from a human patient who received a liver transplant. Some T cells may be transferred from the graft donor.

The genes are TRBV7-2 and TRBJ1-5; D is uncertain. The germline V and J ends were trimmed by 5 bases and 3 bases, with 17 bases remaining between them. Germline V CDR1 and CDR2: SGHTA, FQGNSA. The CDR3 has 16 residues. The CDR3 protein is CASSLGSYGINQPQHF. For the CDR3, the DNA is TGTGCCAGCAGCCTAGGTTCATATGGCATCAATCAGCCCCAGCATTTT.

A single count supports this clone. The V gene is TRBV18, the J gene TRBJ2-5; the match to TRBD2 covers 10 bases. With V trimmed by 2 bases and J by 13 bases, 7 bases remained unmatched. The CDR3 consists of 13 residues. From germline, CDR1 is KGHSH and CDR2 LQKENI. The CDR3 is CASSPSLAGVLYF. As DNA, the CDR3 is TGTGCCAGCTCACCATCTCTAGCGGGAGTCCTGTACTTC.

The chain combines TRBV7-5 with TRBJ2-7; the table's D call, TRBD2, was not checked against the DNA. TRBV7-5 is noted as a pseudogene. The CDR3 has 16 amino acids. The CDR3 DNA follows: TGTGCCAGAAGCCCGACCACTAGCGGGAGGCCCTACGAGCAGTACTTC. Translated: CARSPTTSGRPYEQYF.

This sequence joins TRBV29-1 and TRBJ2-7; D is unresolved. CDR1 and CDR2 (germline): SQVTM, ANQGSEA. V was trimmed by 4 bases and J by 5 bases, leaving 12 bases between them. The CDR3 sequence is 12 residues long. This CDR3 is CSVVVGNHEQYF. Here the CDR3 DNA reads TGCAGCGTTGTAGTGGGGAATCACGAGCAGTACTTC.

This clone was counted a few times. The chain has TRBV4-1 and TRBJ1-1; the D is unclear. Trimming shortened V by 4 bases and J by 1 base, and 19 bases separated the two germline ends. The CDR3 is made up of 17 amino acids. The germline gives CDR1 MGHRA, CDR2 YSYEKL. The CDR3 bases are TGCGCCAGCAGCCCGGGCGGGAGACTTTGGAGGAACACTGAAGCTTTCTTT. Translating it yields CASSPGGRLWRNTEAFF.

The V call is TRBV28, the J call TRBJ2-2; D gene uncertain. Germline assignment: CDR1 MDHEN and CDR2 SYDVKM. V lost 5 bases to trimming and J lost 7 bases, with 17 bases between them. The CDR3 consists of 15 residues. CDR3 in DNA: TGTGCCAGCAGTCCCCATAGCCTCGAGGACGGGGAGCTGTTTTTT. The encoded protein is CASSPHSLEDGELFF.

This chain joins TRBV7-9 and TRBJ2-6; D is unresolved. The V end lost 8 bases, the J end lost 0 bases, and 23 bases lay between the germline ends. The CDR3 extends over 19 amino acids. Germline V gene data show CDR1 as SEHNR and CDR2 as FQNEAQ (reference sequence). CDR3 DNA: TGTGCCAGCGTCCTCAGTAACAGTCCTTTTCTCTCTGGGGCCAACGTCCTGACTTTC. Translated: CASVLSNSPFLSGANVLTF.

The rearrangement links TRBV5-1 to TRBJ1-1; 7 bases align to TRBD1. CDR3 size: 16 residues. Germline assignment: CDR1 SGHRS and CDR2 YFSETQ. V lost 4 bases and J lost 4; bases outside the gene matches: 13. The CDR3: CASSRYPGGQSTEAFF. The CDR3 DNA sequence: TGCGCCAGCAGCCGATATCCGGGGGGACAGAGCACTGAAGCTTTCTTT.

The rearrangement uses TRBV28 and TRBJ1-2, with 10 bases identical to TRBD1. CDR1 is MDHEN, CDR2 SYDVKM, per germline. CDR3 length: 18 amino acids. The V and J ends lost 3 bases and 0 bases, in that order; junction bases with no gene match: 10. In nucleotides, the CDR3 is TGTGCCAGCAGTTTTAGAGGGACAGGGGCCCTTCCTAACTATGGCTACACCTTC. Translating gives CASSFRGTGALPNYGYTF.

The V and J genes are TRBV4-1 and TRBJ2-3, with 8 positions matching TRBD2. Germline V gene lookup returns CDR1 MGHRA and CDR2 YSYEKL. This CDR3 spans 15 amino acids. Germline trimming cut 0 bases from V and 5 bases from J; bases unmatched to any gene: 4. CDR3 bases: TGCGCCAGCAGCCAAGACGGGAGGGCCATAGATACGCAGTATTTT. Translating it yields CASSQDGRAIDTQYF.

V usage is TRBV29-1 and J usage is TRBJ2-1; D unclear. Germline V gives CDR1 SQVTM, CDR2 ANQGSEA. The CDR3 extends over 12 amino acids. The V gene lost 4 bases and the J gene lost 10 bases, with 14 bases spanning the gap. CDR3 nucleotides: TGCAGCGTTGTGCGACCACCCACCGAGCAGTTCTTC. It translates to CSVVRPPTEQFF.

The V and J genes are TRBV6-5 and TRBJ1-5; D is undetermined. Germline V lookup: CDR1 MNHEY, CDR2 SVGAGI. The CDR3 length is 14 residues. Trimming stripped 5 bases from V and 6 bases from J, with 14 bases between. Here the CDR3 DNA reads TGTGCCAGCAGTCCCGGACTCAACCGTCAGCCCCAGCATTTT. Translating it yields CASSPGLNRQPQHF.

The gene calls are TRBV28 and TRBJ2-1; 9 nucleotides match TRBD1. The germline V gene encodes CDR1 MDHEN and CDR2 SYDVKM. This CDR3 comprises 16 residues. Trimming cost V 4 bases and J 4 bases; bases outside gene matches: 8. CDR3 DNA sequence: TGTGCCAGCAGTTCACAGGGGGCAAAAGGTTACAATGAGCAGTTCTTC. This gives the protein CASSSQGAKGYNEQFF.

The gene calls are TRBV28 and TRBJ2-1; D is possibly TRBD1 (7 bases). The CDR3 is 13 residues long. Germline loops: CDR1 MDHEN, CDR2 SYDVKM. The V and J ends lost 3 bases and 12 bases respectively, with 15 bases between them. CDR3 sequence (DNA): TGTGCCAGCAGTTTTTTGAGGCAGGGGGGGCAGTTCTTC. Its translation: CASSFLRQGGQFF.

This sequence joins TRBV5-1 and TRBJ2-1, with TRBD1 matching 7 bases. Trimming removed 4 bases from V and 0 bases from J; junction bases left unmatched: 10. CDR3 length: 17 amino acids. The germline gives CDR1 SGHRS, CDR2 YFSETQ. DNA for the CDR3: TGCGCCAGCAGCCGGATCTCACAGGGGAGCTCCTACAATGAGCAGTTCTTC. Translation gives CASSRISQGSSYNEQFF.

The chain links TRBV5-1 to TRBJ2-2, with TRBD2 identical over 9 bases. CDR1 and CDR2 from the germline V gene are SGHRS and YFSETQ. The CDR3 extends over 15 amino acids. The ends lost 1 base at V and 4 bases at J; junction bases unmatched: 2. The CDR3, as DNA: TGCGCCAGCAGCTTGCGAGCGGGAGGCACCGGGGAGCTGTTTTTT. This codes for CASSLRAGGTGELFF.

This sequence joins TRBV5-1 and TRBJ2-1; maybe TRBD2 (5 bases). Germline V gene sequence: CDR1 SGHRS, CDR2 YFSETQ. V lost 0 bases and J lost 7, with 11 bases in between. The CDR3 contains 14 residues. In DNA, the CDR3 is TGCGCCAGCAGCTTGGGGACGGGGAGAAATGAGCAGTTCTTC. Protein product: CASSLGTGRNEQFF.

V is TRBV2 and J is TRBJ1-4; 7 bases fit TRBD1. V lost 7 bases, J lost 7 bases, and 9 bases stayed unmatched. The CDR3 is 14 residues long. Germline V lookup: CDR1 SNHLY, CDR2 FYNNEI. CDR3 DNA: TGTGCCAGCACCAGACAGGGCAGAGGTGAAAAACTGTTTTTT. As protein: CASTRQGRGEKLFF.

V usage is TRBV5-4 and J usage is TRBJ1-1; no firm D call. In germline, CDR1 is SGHNT, CDR2 YYREEE (reference sequence). V lost 1 base, J lost 4 bases, and 11 bases lay in between. This CDR3 has 14 amino acids. The CDR3 DNA reads as TGTGCCAGCAGCTTGACCGGGTTGGGCACTGAAGCTTTCTTT. Its translation: CASSLTGLGTEAFF. Full variable domain (outside the CDR3, taken from reference TRBV5-4 and TRBJ1-1): ETGVTQSPTHLIKTRGQQVTLRCSSQSGHNTVSWYQQALGQGPQFIFQYYREEENGRGNFPPRFSGLQFPNYSSELNVNALELDDSALYLCASSLTGLGTEAFFGQGTRLTVV.

The chain combines TRBV5-1 with TRBJ2-1, with D hard to call. The V end was cut by 2 bases, the J end by 4 bases, with 16 bases between. The germline V gene encodes CDR1 SGHRS and CDR2 YFSETQ. The CDR3 contains 16 residues. The CDR3 loop reads CASSFTPTGSYNEQFF. The DNA for the CDR3 is TGCGCCAGCAGCTTCACCCCTACCGGGTCTTACAATGAGCAGTTCTTC.

The chain employs TRBV4-1 and TRBJ1-2; D uncertain. The germline CDR1 and CDR2 sequences are MGHRA and YSYEKL. The V and J ends lost 0 bases and 4 bases respectively, with 24 bases between them. The CDR3 extends over 19 amino acids. The CDR3 DNA follows: TGCGCCAGCAGCCAAGATCTCGTTCACAGACCACGGACCACCTATGGCTACACCTTC. Translated, it gives CASSQDLVHRPRTTYGYTF.

This chain uses TRBV27 with TRBJ2-1, with no clear D. This CDR3 is built from 13 residues. Germline values: CDR1 MNHEY, CDR2 SMNVEV (reference sequence). With 5 bases removed from V and 11 bases from J, the gap between germline ends came to 16 bases. CDR3 DNA: TGTGCCAGCAGTACCCCCAATACACGGAAGCAGTTCTTC. It codes for CASSTPNTRKQFF.

This clone was observed a handful of times. V gene TRBV27 combines with J gene TRBJ2-7, with 9 bases fitting TRBD1. Germline-derived CDR1 and CDR2 are MNHEY and SMNVEV (reference sequence). The CDR3 spans 15 residues. J gave up 3 bases and V 5 bases, and 8 bases lay outside the gene matches. This chain's CDR3 is CASSIGTGNFYEQYF. The CDR3 DNA is TGTGCCAGCAGTATCGGGACAGGGAACTTCTACGAGCAGTACTTC.

The rearrangement joins TRBV5-1 to TRBJ2-3, with 8 bases fitting TRBD2. Germline V gives CDR1 SGHRS, CDR2 YFSETQ. This CDR3 comprises 16 residues. The J segment lost 1 base and the V segment lost 2 bases, leaving 6 bases of the junction unmatched. In DNA form, the CDR3 reads TGCGCCAGCAGCTTCGGGCAGCGGGGGCGCACAGATACGCAGTATTTT. It specifies CASSFGQRGRTDTQYF.

V gene TRBV11-2 combines with J gene TRBJ2-7; TRBD1 aligns across 9 bases. Per germline, CDR1 SGHAT and CDR2 FQNNGV. The CDR3 is made up of 15 amino acids. V dropped 5 bases and J dropped 1; count of bases not matched to a gene: 6. The CDR3 DNA sequence: TGTGCCAGCAGCCCGCTGGGGACAGGGTCCTACGAGCAGTACTTC. Encoded protein: CASSPLGTGSYEQYF.

The chain uses TRBV5-1 and TRBJ2-1, with 10 bases matching TRBD2. The CDR3 loop spans 15 amino acids. Germline-derived CDR1 and CDR2 are SGHRS and YFSETQ. V was pared by 2 bases and J by 4 bases, with 3 bases of the junction left unmatched. CDR3 in DNA: TGCGCCAGCAGCTTTTCACTAGCGGGGTACAATGAGCAGTTCTTC. As protein: CASSFSLAGYNEQFF.

V usage is TRBV28 and J usage is TRBJ1-4; tentative D call: TRBD1 (6 bases). The CDR3 has 14 residues. V was pared by 3 bases and J by 6 bases, with 11 bases between. Germline V gives CDR1 MDHEN, CDR2 SYDVKM. The CDR3 coding sequence is TGTGCCAGCAGTTTGAGGGGGGCATATGAAAAACTGTTTTTT. Translated: CASSLRGAYEKLFF.

The CDR3 region has the DNA TGCGCCAGCAGCCCCGACAACATAGCGGGTAGCACAGATACGCAGTATTTT. Amino acids: CASSPDNIAGSTDTQYF. The chain combines TRBV5-1 with TRBJ2-3; 7 bases align to TRBD2. J lost 0 bases, V lost 4 bases, and 11 bases had no gene match. Looked up from germline, CDR1 is SGHRS and CDR2 is YFSETQ. The CDR3 totals 17 residues.

V and J are TRBV18 and TRBJ2-7; 7 bases are shared with TRBD2. V was clipped by 3 bases and J by 5 bases; unmatched bases: 7. The germline CDR1 and CDR2 sequences are KGHSH and LQKENI. This CDR3 spans 14 amino acids. The CDR3 region has the DNA TGTGCCAGCTCACCCGAGACTAGCCGAAACGAGCAGTACTTC. Its translation: CASSPETSRNEQYF.

The chain links TRBV5-4 to TRBJ2-5, with TRBD1 matching 9 bases. There are 15 residues in the CDR3. V lost 6 bases and J lost 1; bases outside the gene matches: 7. Germline V CDR1 and CDR2: SGHNT, YYREEE (reference sequence). Here the CDR3 DNA reads TGTGCCAGCACCCCTGCGACAGGGGGCCAAGAGACCCAGTACTTC. Translation gives CASTPATGGQETQYF. Filled out from reference TRBV5-4 and TRBJ2-5, the complete variable domain reads ETGVTQSPTHLIKTRGQQVTLRCSSQSGHNTVSWYQQALGQGPQFIFQYYREEENGRGNFPPRFSGLQFPNYSSELNVNALELDDSALYLCASTPATGGQETQYFGPGTRLLVL.

This clone was detected only a few times. The chain employs TRBV10-1 and TRBJ2-1; the D gene is possibly TRBD2 (5 bases). V was pared by 3 bases and J by 6 bases, with 18 bases between. This CDR3 is built from 16 residues. In germline, CDR1 is WNHNN, CDR2 SYGVQD (reference sequence). This CDR3 is CASSDSSWSSGNEQFF. CDR3 DNA: TGCGCCAGCAGTGACTCTAGCTGGTCATCAGGCAATGAGCAGTTCTTC.

This chain joins TRBV5-1 and TRBJ1-2; D gene ambiguous. Germline V gene lookup returns CDR1 SGHRS and CDR2 YFSETQ. V was clipped by 2 bases and J by 2 bases, with 13 bases between them. The CDR3 is 15 amino acids. CDR3 nucleotide sequence: TGCGCCAGCAGCTTAGGAGCAGGAGTCAACTATGGCTACACCTTC. It encodes CASSLGAGVNYGYTF.